Given below is one T cell receptor (beta chain) in context. It lacks a known antigen. Nothing much larger sits one base from this clone, and base qualities are not available. This sample was included in a study of memory CD8 T cells in hepatitis C reinfection (dated by TCRdb to between 2016 and 2019). Looking at the study overall: Three donors spontaneously resolved two consecutive HCV infections, while two donors cleared a primary infection but became chronically infected after reinfection. HCV reinfection was defined by a positive HCV RNA test following two negative tests taken at least 60 days apart. Samples at the peak of reinfection were taken 3 to 8 weeks after reinfection was detected. The study tracked the TCR beta repertoire of virus-specific CD8 T cells longitudinally across an HCV reinfection episode in five donors. Between 2009 and 2012, a handful of reinfection cases that had stored pre-reinfection samples were identified. Participants who had resolved a prior HCV infection were followed every 3 months in the reinfection study. The peak reinfection time point was selected on the basis of previously published longitudinal tetramer+ CD8 T cell frequency data.

Read against the paper, the sample's time point label means: peak reinfection, 3 to 8 weeks after reinfection detection. The sorted cells were sequenced directly ex vivo, without any in vitro expansion ahead of TCR sequencing. The donors were people who inject drugs and were enrolled in Canada's Montreal Acute Hepatitis C Cohort Study (HEPCO). As controls, total naive CD8 T cells were sorted as viable CD3+ CD8+ CD45RO- cells from two donors at all three reinfection time points. Before sorting, cryopreserved peripheral blood mononuclear cells were thawed and used as the source for purifying CD8 T cells. CD8 T cells were enriched by negative selection with the MACS CD8+ T cell Isolation Kit. Cells were sorted on a BD FACSAria II sorter running FACSDiva software, and FlowJo was used to analyze the data. Taken from the germline V gene, the CDR1 and CDR2 loops are MDHEN and SYDVKM. V is shortened by 6 bases, J by 9 bases, and the region joining them spans 9 bases. Including the terminal cysteine and phenylalanine, the CDR3 comprises 11 residues. This entry keeps only the CDR3 DNA: 33 bases, framed from base 1.

The library was built by means of the immunoSEQ multiplex PCR assay. Genomic DNA was extracted from sorted cells, and the TCR beta V, D and J regions were sequenced by Adaptive Biotechnologies' automated high-throughput method. A two-step, bias-controlled multiplex PCR was used to amplify the CDR3 regions. Amplified TCR beta libraries were sequenced on an Illumina instrument. In the authors' own workflow: Demultiplexed reads were processed to reduce amplification and sequencing bias, and the IMGT database was used to assign CDR3 sequences to gene families. Repertoire data were analyzed with ImmunoSEQ software version 2.0. Out-of-frame sequences and sequences with stop codons in the CDR3 were removed from clonotype lists. Clonotypes with a frequency below 0.01% were excluded because such low-frequency clonotypes corresponded to less than one cell. To get richness, observed richness was divided by input cell number, while evenness came from dividing Shannon entropy by log observed richness. Simpson diversity and Morisita-Horn overlap indices were used to quantify repertoire diversity and similarity between time points. Clonotypes were categorized as dominant (>1%), sub-dominant (0.5-0.99%), low abundance (0.1-0.49%) or lowest abundance (<0.1%). For the germline index, total nucleotide additions were subtracted from total CDR3 length, and that difference was then divided by total CDR3 length. In TCRdb, the immuneACCESS table is reduced to in-frame sequences with V and J assigned. These tables do not hold every clone; where another copy was compared, an unresolved V gene accounts for under half, and the others remain unexplained. V, J and clone size are taken as reported in that table, and D and trimming were inferred from the DNA itself. Recorded for this sample are tens of thousands of clones; roughly 88% of them occurred a single time. The ten biggest clones cover around 1.2% of the sample.

General conclusions and limits of the study: Because only a few donors were included, definitive conclusions about public clonotypes linked to secondary clearance could not be reached by the study.

Recombination joined TRBV28 with TRBJ1-5; the D gene cannot be named for sure. This sequence originates from a man in his late teens or twenties with hepatitis C virus infection. Sequencing was carried out using naive CD8+ T cells sorted from blood. The meaning of the sample's cell subset or site label: total naive CD8+CD45RO- T cells. CDR3 loop: CASSPPGPQHF. The nucleotide sequence reads TGTGCCAGCAGCCCACCGGGGCCCCAGCATTTT.